The rows below give T cell receptor beta chains drawn from one sample of a study of blood T cell repertoires in COVID-19. Produced via immunoSEQ multiplex PCR; TCRdb's table is partial and in-frame only. The sample includes about 89,000 clones, approximately 79% seen only once; the top ten take approximately 15%. Sequencing was performed on peripheral blood. The receptors derive from a woman of 80 years or more with acute or convalescent COVID-19. CDR3s include the opening cysteine and the closing phenylalanine or tryptophan. A D gene is named only where the DNA matches it firmly. Clone size is given for some rows only: seen once, a few or many times, or a class if the clone is expanded.

TRBJ2-2 | . | TRBV9 | . | TGTGCCAGCAGCGTATCCTCGAACACCGGGGAGCTGTTTTTT | CASSVSSNTGELFF
TRBJ1-3 | . | TRBV7-2 | . | TGTGCCAGCAGCTTCCCTGGGTCAGGGGGAAACACCATATATTTT | CASSFPGSGGNTIYF
TRBJ1-3 | once | TRBV9 | TRBD1 | TGTGCCAGCAGCGCCGGGGACAGTGGAAACACCATATATTTT | CASSAGDSGNTIYF
TRBJ1-2 | . | TRBV4-1 | TRBD1 | TGCGCCAGCAGCCCAAGCCCGGGACAGCTATATGGCTACACCTTC | CASSPSPGQLYGYTF
TRBJ2-5 | . | TRBV5-4 | . | TGTGCCAGCAGCTTGGTCGGAGAGACCCAGTACTTC | CASSLVGETQYF
TRBJ2-7 | . | TRBV4-3 | TRBD2 | TGCGCCAGCAGCCGGGGACTAGAGGGCTCCTCCGAGCAGTACTTC | CASSRGLEGSSEQYF
TRBJ2-3 | . | TRBV18 | . | TGTGCCAGCTCACGATCGTCGGCCGGACTCACAGATACGCAGTATTTT | CASSRSSAGLTDTQYF
TRBJ1-2 | once | TRBV6-5 | . | TGTGCCAGCAGACAGCAAGAAAACTATGGCTACACCTTC | CASRQQENYGYTF
TRBJ1-2 | . | TRBV10-3 | . | TGTGCCATCAGTGCTGACCAAGGAGGACGGCGGATTAACTATGGCTACACCTTC | CAISADQGGRRINYGYTF
TRBJ2-2 | few | TRBV7-2 | TRBD2 | TGTGCCAGCAGCTTTAATCCGCAGCGGGGCTTGAACACCGGGGAGCTGTTTTTT | CASSFNPQRGLNTGELFF
TRBJ2-1 | . | TRBV7-6 | TRBD2 | TGTGCCAGCAGCCCACGGACTAGCGGGGGTGTAGGGAATGAGCAGTTCTTC | CASSPRTSGGVGNEQFF
TRBJ1-2 | . | TRBV6-5 | TRBD1 | TGTGCCAGCAGTTACAGGACAGGATATGGCTACACCTTC | CASSYRTGYGYTF
TRBJ1-1 | . | TRBV14 | . | TGTGCCAGCAGCTTCCAGGGGAACACTGAAGCTTTCTTT | CASSFQGNTEAFF
TRBJ2-7 | . | TRBV5-1 | . | TGCGCCAGCAGCACAGGCGCCCCTGTCTACGAGCAGTACTTC | CASSTGAPVYEQYF
TRBJ2-2 | . | TRBV25-1 | . | TGTGCCAGCAGTCTAGGGGGGGCCCACACCGGGGAGCTGTTTTTT | CASSLGGAHTGELFF
TRBJ1-6 | . | TRBV6-5 | TRBD1 | TGTGCCAGCAGATCTCCGGGACAGGGAAAATCACCCCTCCACTTT | CASRSPGQGKSPLHF
TRBJ1-2 | . | TRBV11-2 | . | TGTGCCAGCAGCTTAGACAGGATTAACTATGGCTACACCTTC | CASSLDRINYGYTF
TRBJ1-1 | . | TRBV29-1 | . | TGCAGCGTTGCAGACACTGAAGCTTTCTTT | CSVADTEAFF
TRBJ2-3 | . | TRBV28 | TRBD2 | TGTGCCAGCAGTTTAAGGCGGTCTAGCGGGGGGAGCACAGATACGCAGTATTTT | CASSLRRSSGGSTDTQYF
TRBJ2-5 | . | TRBV5-1 | TRBD2 | TGCGCCAGCAGCTTTATGGGCGGGGGGGGCGAGACCCAGTACTTC | CASSFMGGGGETQYF
TRBJ2-1 | . | TRBV10-3 | . | TGTGCCATCCGATATTCCGACATTTACAATGAGCAGTTCTTC | CAIRYSDIYNEQFF
TRBJ1-6 | . | TRBV5-6 | TRBD1 | TGTGCCAGCAGCTCGGGACAGGGGAATTCACCCCTCCACTTT | CASSSGQGNSPLHF
TRBJ1-1 | . | TRBV27 | . | TGTGCCAGCAGTCTAGCCGGGGGGAACACTGAAGCTTTCTTT | CASSLAGGNTEAFF
TRBJ2-7 | . | TRBV28 | . | TGTGCCAGCAGTTTCCGCAGGCCTGCGAGGCGGGGGCTCGACAACGAGCAGTACTTC | CASSFRRPARRGLDNEQYF
TRBJ1-5 | . | TRBV7-9 | . | TGTGCCAGCAGCCCCCCTGGCAATCAGCCCCAGCATTTT | CASSPPGNQPQHF
TRBJ1-2 | . | TRBV12-3/TRBV12-4 | . | TGTGCCAGCACCATGGGACAACGCTATGGCTACACCTTC | CASTMGQRYGYTF
TRBJ1-2 | . | TRBV7-2 | TRBD1 | TGTGCCAGCAGCTTAGCCTCAGCAGGGGGCGGCTATGGCTACACCTTC | CASSLASAGGGYGYTF
TRBJ1-2 | few | TRBV18 | TRBD1 | TGTGCCAGCTCACTCGCCGGACAGGGGCGCGTTAACTATGGCTACACCTTC | CASSLAGQGRVNYGYTF
TRBJ1-4 | . | TRBV2 | TRBD1 | TGTGCCAGCAGGACCGGGACAGGGGGAGGGGGTGAAAAACTGTTTTTT | CASRTGTGGGGEKLFF
TRBJ1-2 | . | TRBV11-2 | . | TGTGCCAGCAGCTCCCAGACAGAGGATGGCTACACCTTC | CASSSQTEDGYTF
TRBJ2-2 | . | TRBV2 | TRBD2 | TGTGCCAGCACGCGCGGGGGGGAAACCGGGGAGCTGTTTTTT | CASTRGGETGELFF
TRBJ2-1 | . | TRBV2 | TRBD2 | TGTGCCAGCAGTGGGGCGCGGGGGGCCAATGAGCAGTTCTTC | CASSGARGANEQFF
TRBJ2-7 | once | TRBV4-2 | TRBD1 | TGTGCCAGCAGTAGGGGGCTGGGTTCCTACGAGCAGTACTTC | CASSRGLGSYEQYF
TRBJ1-2 | once | TRBV19 | . | TGTGCCAGTGAAACCTTCCGGACAGCTTCCTATGGCTACACCTTC | CASETFRTASYGYTF
TRBJ1-2 | . | TRBV2 | . | TGTGCCAGCAGTGAAGACCAGGGCGGTTCTTACTATGGCTACACCTTC | CASSEDQGGSYYGYTF
TRBJ2-5 | . | TRBV24-1 | . | TGTGCCACCAGTGTAGCAGGCGAGGGAGGGACCCAGTACTTC | CATSVAGEGGTQYF
TRBJ2-5 | . | TRBV7-9 | TRBD2 | TGTGCCAGCAGCCCTGGACTAGCGGGTGAGACCCAGTACTTC | CASSPGLAGETQYF
TRBJ1-2 | . | TRBV5-4 | TRBD1 | TGTGCCAGCAGCTCCTCCGGGACAGATTATGGCTACACCTTC | CASSSSGTDYGYTF
TRBJ1-6 | . | TRBV11-2 | . | TGTGCCAGCAGCTTACAGGAGCGGGCACCCCTCCACTTT | CASSLQERAPLHF
TRBJ2-2 | many | TRBV5-1 | . | TGCGCCAGCAGCTTGGATCCGGTCCAGGACATTAGATTTAACACCGGGGAGCTGTTTTTT | CASSLDPVQDIRFNTGELFF
TRBJ2-2 | once | TRBV2 | TRBD2 | TGTGCCAGCAGTGGGATTGGGGGAGGGGACACCGGGGAGCTGTTTTTT | CASSGIGGGDTGELFF
TRBJ1-2 | . | TRBV6-5 | . | TGTGCCAGCAGGGACAGATTCATCGGAGGCTACACCTTC | CASRDRFIGGYTF
TRBJ1-2 | . | TRBV7-9 | TRBD1 | TGTGCCAGCAGCTTAGGGGACAGGGACTTTAACTATGGCTACACCTTC | CASSLGDRDFNYGYTF
TRBJ1-6 | . | TRBV6-5 | TRBD1 | TGTGCCAGCAGCTCTTGGACAGGGGGAGTCTCACCCCTCCACTTT | CASSSWTGGVSPLHF
TRBJ1-5 | . | TRBV6-2/TRBV6-3 | . | TGTGCCAGCAGTTACGAGGGAGGTAATCAGCCCCAGCATTTT | CASSYEGGNQPQHF
TRBJ2-5 | . | TRBV5-1 | . | TGCGCCAGCAGCTTGGCTAGTCAAGAGACCCAGTACTTC | CASSLASQETQYF
TRBJ1-2 | . | TRBV30 | . | TGTGCCTGGAGTCTGACTCTAACAGGGAATAGCTATGGCTACACCTTC | CAWSLTLTGNSYGYTF
TRBJ1-4 | . | TRBV16 | . | TGTGCCAGCAGCCAATCGAGAGATGAAAAACTGTTTTTT | CASSQSRDEKLFF
TRBJ1-2 | . | TRBV7-6 | . | TGTGCCAGCAGCCCCTCCCCGGGAGGTGGCTACACCTTC | CASSPSPGGGYTF
TRBJ1-2 | . | TRBV28 | . | TGTGCCACCACAGTTCCCGGGGGGGGTCGGTATGGCTACACCTTC | CATTVPGGGRYGYTF
TRBJ2-5 | . | TRBV2 | TRBD2 | TGTGCCAGCAGTGAAGGGACTAGCGGGGTGAAGCAAGAGACCCAGTACTTC | CASSEGTSGVKQETQYF
TRBJ2-1 | . | TRBV5-1 | . | TGCGCCAGCAGGGGAGGAGGCAGATACAATGAGCAGTTCTTC | CASRGGGRYNEQFF
TRBJ2-1 | . | TRBV3-1/TRBV3-2 | . | TGTGCCAGCAGCCAGAAGAGCTCCTACAATGAGCAGTTCTTC | CASSQKSSYNEQFF
TRBJ1-1 | . | TRBV10-3 | . | TGTGCCATCAGTGAGTCAGGGGTGAACACTGAAGCTTTCTTT | CAISESGVNTEAFF
TRBJ2-1 | . | TRBV11-1 | TRBD2 | TGTGCCAGCAGCCTACACGGGGGGACGTCCTACAATGAGCAGTTCTTC | CASSLHGGTSYNEQFF